One and the same sample provided the 14 T cell receptor beta chains below, sequenced in a study of regulatory T cells in long-lasting Graves disease. iRepertoire HTBI primers and Arm-PCR of CDR3 regions built TCR beta libraries. TCRdb re-called the multiplex PCR reads through MiXCR, storing one row per CDR3 protein. The table has roughly 410,000 distinct CDR3 sequences, 15% seen once. Time point defined: newly diagnosed GD, antithyroid drugs for less than 3 months. RNA from PBMCs was the source of the TCR library. This sample was shared with a second study, whose subject was T cells in Graves' hyperthyroidism and ophthalmopathy.

The sample here was peripheral blood mononuclear cells (PBMCs), taken at new diagnosis, from a patient treated with antithyroid drugs. The receptors stem from a woman aged 40-49 years with Graves disease.

The table lists this clonotype with a few counts. The V gene is TRBV10-2, the J gene TRBJ2-3; no clear D gene. V was cut by 2 bases and J by 5 bases, with 5 bases left in between. The CDR3 contains 12 residues. CDR1 and CDR2 from the germline V gene are WSHSY and SAAADI. CDR3 residues: CASSEGQDTQYF. CDR3 bases: TGCGCCAGCAGTGAGGGTCAAGATACGCAGTATTTT.

The rearrangement joins TRBV30 to TRBJ2-1; a weak D match, TRBD2 (5 bases). The CDR3 has 11 amino acids. V lost 0 bases, J lost 9 bases, and 6 bases lay in between. Germline assignment: CDR1 GTSNPN and CDR2 SVGIG (reference sequence). The CDR3: CAWSVAGEQFF. In nucleotides, the CDR3 is TGTGCCTGGAGTGTCGCGGGTGAGCAGTTCTTC.

This clonotype appeared many times. The chain links TRBV3-1 to TRBJ1-2, with 10 bases fitting TRBD1. The CDR3 sequence is 15 residues long. J lost 5 bases, V lost 3 bases, and 6 bases had no gene match. Germline CDR1 reads LGHDT; CDR2 reads YNNKEL (reference sequence). CDR3 residues: CASSQWTGGIYGYTF. As DNA, the CDR3 is TGTGCCAGCAGCCAGTGGACAGGGGGGATTTATGGCTACACCTTC.

This clonotype has a count of ten or more. The chain is built from TRBV27 and TRBJ1-5; D gene unclear. The germline V and J ends were trimmed by 5 bases and 0 bases, with 8 bases remaining between them. Germline V gene lookup returns CDR1 MNHEY and CDR2 SMNVEV (reference sequence). This CDR3 is built from 14 residues. CDR3 in amino acids: CASSRGNSNQPQHF. The CDR3, as DNA: TGTGCCAGCAGTCGCGGTAATAGCAATCAGCCCCAGCATTTT.

This clonotype occurred many times. The chain joins TRBV27 to TRBJ2-7, with 12 bases fitting TRBD2. The CDR3 runs to 15 residues. The V gene end was trimmed by 5 bases and the J gene end by 6 bases; junction bases not matched to a gene: 8. CDR1 and CDR2 from the germline V gene are MNHEY and SMNVEV (reference sequence). The CDR3 DNA reads TGTGCCAGCAGTCCCACCTCGACTAGCGGGAGCGAGCAGTACTTC. It yields the protein CASSPTSTSGSEQYF.

The chain joins TRBV6-5 to TRBJ1-2; D is uncertain. The germline CDR1 and CDR2 sequences are MNHEY and SVGAGI. The CDR3 runs to 16 residues. The V end lost 0 bases, the J end lost 0 bases, and 11 bases lay between the germline ends. CDR3 amino acids: CASSYSSMVANYGYTF. Here the CDR3 DNA reads TGTGCCAGCAGTTACTCGAGCATGGTAGCTAACTATGGCTACACCTTC.

This clonotype has ten or more counts. This sequence joins TRBV7-9 and TRBJ2-2; possible D gene TRBD1, 5 bases. CDR1 SEHNR and CDR2 FQNEAQ come from the germline V gene (reference sequence). The CDR3 runs to 17 residues. V gave up 5 bases and J gave up 6 bases, with 22 bases separating them. CDR3 nucleotides: TGTGCCAGCAGCCTTGGTCTTGACAGACTTGGACCCGGGGAGCTGTTTTTT. Its translation: CASSLGLDRLGPGELFF.

The table lists this clonotype with many counts. The chain recombines TRBV11-2 with TRBJ1-1, with unresolved D. Deletions cut 6 bases from V and 4 bases from J, with 18 bases between. The CDR3 is made up of 15 amino acids. Per germline, CDR1 SGHAT and CDR2 FQNNGV. CDR3 coding DNA: TGTGCCAGCAGGGACTCGAAAAAGGGTGGCACTGAAGCTTTCTTT. Residues: CASRDSKKGGTEAFF.

J is TRBJ2-5 and V is TRBV6-2 or TRBV6-3; tentative D call: TRBD2 (5 bases). The J call may be faulty, since TRBJ2-1 better matches the DNA end. Germline V gene sequence: CDR1 MNHEY, CDR2 SVGEGT. There are 15 residues in the CDR3. CDR3 nucleotides: TGTGCCAGCCGTGAACAGTCGGGGTTGGGGAATGAGCAGTTCTTC. This encodes CASREQSGLGNEQFF.

This clonotype came up many times. J is TRBJ2-5 and V is TRBV10-2; TRBD2 matches at 12 bases. This CDR3 has 15 residues. Germline loops: CDR1 WSHSY, CDR2 SAAADI. The J segment lost 1 base and the V segment lost 8 bases, leaving 5 bases of the junction unmatched. The chain's CDR3 is CASGGLAGFQETQYF. Written as DNA, the CDR3 is TGCGCCAGCGGGGGACTAGCGGGCTTCCAAGAGACCCAGTACTTC.

The chain employs TRBV6-2 or TRBV6-3 and TRBJ2-7; 12 bases match TRBD2. J was trimmed by 5 bases and V by 3 bases; bases with no gene match: 5. CDR1 is MNHEY and CDR2 is SVGEGT in the germline V gene. This CDR3 comprises 15 residues. The CDR3 sequence is CASSYSSGRAHEQYF. CDR3 coding DNA: TGTGCCAGCAGTTATTCTAGCGGGAGGGCCCACGAGCAGTACTTC.

This clonotype was counted a few times. A much larger clone is a single base away; this may be a read error. The genes are TRBV27 and TRBJ1-1; possible D gene TRBD1, 5 bases. Germline loops: CDR1 MNHEY, CDR2 SMNVEV (reference sequence). This CDR3 is 17 amino acids long. The V end was cut by 1 base, the J end by 4 bases, with 19 bases between. CDR3 nucleotides: TGTGCCAGCAGTTTATGCACCCGGGACCCACCGAGCACTGAAGCTTTCTTT. Translated, it gives CASSLCTRDPPSTEAFF.

At least ten counts were recorded for this clonotype. The rearrangement uses TRBV2 and TRBJ2-7; 9 bases are a match to TRBD1. The CDR3 runs to 15 residues. With 1 base clipped from V and 5 bases from J, the junction kept 6 bases outside the gene matches. Germline assignment: CDR1 SNHLY and CDR2 FYNNEI. The CDR3 spells CASSEVQGAKNEQYF. The CDR3, as DNA: TGTGCCAGCAGTGAAGTACAGGGGGCCAAGAACGAGCAGTACTTC.

Remarks on this clonotype: The germline gene is not matched at one end of the junction; a read error may be the cause. The V gene is TRBV6-2 or TRBV6-3, the J gene TRBJ2-3; TRBD2 matches at 10 bases. The CDR3 covers 17 residues. In germline, CDR1 is MNHEY, CDR2 SVGEGT. CDR3 region: CASSQVGLAAAADTQYF. Here the CDR3 DNA reads TGCGCCAGCAGCCAAGTCGGACTAGCGGCAGCCGCAGATACGCAGTATTTT.